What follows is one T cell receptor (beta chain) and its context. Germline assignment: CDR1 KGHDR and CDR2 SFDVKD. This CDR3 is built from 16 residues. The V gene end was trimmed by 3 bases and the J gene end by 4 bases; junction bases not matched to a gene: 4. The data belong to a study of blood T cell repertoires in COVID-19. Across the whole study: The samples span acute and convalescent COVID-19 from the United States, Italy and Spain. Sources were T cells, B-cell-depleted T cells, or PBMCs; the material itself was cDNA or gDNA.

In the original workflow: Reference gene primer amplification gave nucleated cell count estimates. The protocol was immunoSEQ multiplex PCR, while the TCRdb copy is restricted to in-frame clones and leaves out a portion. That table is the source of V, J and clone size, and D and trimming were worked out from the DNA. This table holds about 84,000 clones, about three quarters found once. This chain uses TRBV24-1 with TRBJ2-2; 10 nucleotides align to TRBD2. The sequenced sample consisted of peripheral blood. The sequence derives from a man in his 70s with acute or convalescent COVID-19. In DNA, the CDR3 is TGTGCCACCAGTGATCCCGAGCGGGAGGGCACCGGGGAGCTGTTTTTT. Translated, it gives CATSDPEREGTGELFF.